This is a list of T cell receptor beta chains from one sample in a study of T cell changes during pregnancy in multiple sclerosis. Repertoires were generated with immunoSEQ multiplex PCR, while TCRdb's copy carries only in-frame clones and drops some. Of more than 40,000 clones in the sample, more than 85% were seen once. The sequencing here drew on CD8+ T cells from peripheral blood mononuclear cells, taken in the third trimester of pregnancy. All receptors come from a female donor with multiple sclerosis, enrolled in a pregnancy study. Each CDR3 is given with its conserved first and last residue. Not every row has a clone size; where given, it reads once, few, many or a size class.

clone_size j_call v_call cdr3_aa
once TRBJ2-1 TRBV5-6 CASSSSNEQFF
- TRBJ2-2 TRBV7-3 CASSLYTASTGELFF
once TRBJ2-7 TRBV4-3 CASSQGIAGEISYEQYF
medium-sized TRBJ2-6 TRBV29-1 CSVEVGGASGANVLTF
- TRBJ1-2 TRBV6-6 CATRGQFTIYGYTF
- TRBJ2-3 TRBV5-1 CASSLDGVADTQYF
- TRBJ2-1 TRBV2 CASRPSGGVEFF
- TRBJ2-7 TRBV9 CASSDGTGDLGDEQYF
- TRBJ1-1 TRBV6-1 CASILSLGSNTEAFF
- TRBJ2-1 TRBV11-2 CASSLVSSGVYNEQFF
- TRBJ1-1 TRBV27 CASSLRTGLYTEAFF
- TRBJ1-2 TRBV30 CALGGNSGYGYTF
- TRBJ2-5 TRBV27 CASSLLPGMETQYF
- TRBJ1-5 TRBV4-3 CASSQGIAGNQPQHF
- TRBJ1-2 TRBV13 CASSNPQGSNYGYTF
- TRBJ2-3 TRBV11-3 CASSPRTDSATDTQYF
- TRBJ1-3 TRBV2 CASSEGVGGSGNTIYF
- TRBJ2-2 TRBV7-6 CASSLARVSGGIANTGELFF
- TRBJ2-1 TRBV4-1 CASSRGSYNEQFF
- TRBJ2-5 TRBV7-8 CASSLVGRTQETQYF
- TRBJ1-2 TRBV4-2 CASSQGSQGNGYTF
- TRBJ2-5 TRBV4-3 CASSQGRAGMVGTQYF